This T cell receptor (beta chain) was documented in a study of radiation and T cells in renal cell carcinoma. Study-wide context: Nephrectomy followed 15 Gy stereotactic body radiation by 4 weeks.

TCRdb's table, derived via immunoSEQ multiplex PCR, lists solely in-frame clones and lacks some. The repertoire holds 100,000 to 150,000 clones, with about 81% as singletons. V was pared by 1 base and J by 11 bases, with 5 bases of the junction left unmatched. The CDR3 totals 13 residues. Germline V CDR1 and CDR2: SEHNR, FQNEAQ (reference sequence). Time point given: blood 2 weeks post-SBRT. Treatment given: 15 Gy SBRT to primary tumor, nephrectomy 4 weeks later. Radiation-treated patients gave blood at baseline, week 2 and week 4. The sample here was blood, taken from a patient whose treatment included radiotherapy and nephrectomy. The chain recombines TRBV7-9 with TRBJ1-1; 9 bases align to TRBD1. This receptor was obtained from a man aged 50-60 years with renal cell carcinoma. CDR3 in DNA: TGTGCCAGCAGCTTAGGTTGGACAGGGGTGGCTTTCTTT. Amino acid sequence: CASSLGWTGVAFF.